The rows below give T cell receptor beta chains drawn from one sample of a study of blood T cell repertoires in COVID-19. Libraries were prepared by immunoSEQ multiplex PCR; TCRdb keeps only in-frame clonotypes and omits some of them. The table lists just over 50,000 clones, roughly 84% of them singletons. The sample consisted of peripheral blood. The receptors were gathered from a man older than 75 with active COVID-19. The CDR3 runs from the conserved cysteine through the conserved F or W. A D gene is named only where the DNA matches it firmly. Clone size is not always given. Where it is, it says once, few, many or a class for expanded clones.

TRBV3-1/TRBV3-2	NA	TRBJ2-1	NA	CASNFGLTYNEQFF	TGTGCCAGCAATTTCGGTTTGACCTACAATGAGCAGTTCTTC
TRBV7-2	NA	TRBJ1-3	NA	CASSLLAGNTIYF	TGTGCCAGCAGCTTATTAGCCGGAAACACCATATATTTT
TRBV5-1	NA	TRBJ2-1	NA	CASSLQAGLHNEQFF	TGCGCCAGCAGCTTGCAGGCAGGACTTCACAATGAGCAGTTCTTC
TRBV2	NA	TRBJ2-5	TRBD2	CASTPRGGSETQYF	TGTGCCAGCACTCCTCGGGGGGGGTCGGAGACCCAGTACTTC
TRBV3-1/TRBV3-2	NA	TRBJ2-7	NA	CASSRKVTGEQYF	TGTGCCAGCAGCCGCAAAGTGACCGGGGAGCAGTACTTC
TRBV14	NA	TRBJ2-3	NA	CASSQRQFSSTDTQYF	TGTGCCAGCAGCCAGCGACAGTTTTCTAGCACAGATACGCAGTATTTT
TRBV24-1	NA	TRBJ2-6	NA	CATSDARTPPGANVLTF	TGTGCCACCAGTGACGCCAGGACTCCCCCTGGGGCCAACGTCCTGACTTTC
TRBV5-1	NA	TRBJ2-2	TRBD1	CASSLAPQGGSGELFF	TGCGCCAGCAGCTTGGCCCCACAGGGGGGTTCAGGGGAGCTGTTTTTT
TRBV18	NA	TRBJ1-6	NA	CASSPRQAAENSPLHF	TGTGCCAGCTCACCACGACAGGCCGCCGAAAATTCACCCCTCCACTTT
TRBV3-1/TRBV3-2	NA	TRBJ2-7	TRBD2	CASSLTLRTSGSSYEQYF	TGTGCCAGCAGCCTGACCCTCAGGACTAGCGGTAGCTCCTACGAGCAGTACTTC
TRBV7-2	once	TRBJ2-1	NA	CASSLEANEQFF	TGTGCCAGCAGCTTAGAAGCCAATGAGCAGTTCTTC
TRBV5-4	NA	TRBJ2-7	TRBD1	CASSLGVTGANIAHEQYF	TGTGCCAGCAGCTTGGGCGTGACAGGGGCCAATATAGCCCACGAGCAGTACTTC
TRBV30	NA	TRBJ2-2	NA	CAWRPWGRSNGELFF	TGTGCCTGGAGACCATGGGGCAGGTCCAACGGGGAGCTGTTTTTT
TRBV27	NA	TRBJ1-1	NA	CASQPGQNTEAFF	TGTGCCAGCCAGCCGGGACAGAACACTGAAGCTTTCTTT
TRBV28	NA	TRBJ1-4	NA	CASNSGNEKLFF	TGTGCCAGCAATTCGGGTAATGAAAAACTGTTTTTT
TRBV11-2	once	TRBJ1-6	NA	CASSPDRIGSPLHF	TGTGCCAGCAGCCCCGACAGGATTGGCTCACCCCTCCACTTT
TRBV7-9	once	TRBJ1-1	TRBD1	CASSLDRGGAFF	TGTGCCAGCAGCTTAGACAGGGGGGGAGCTTTCTTT
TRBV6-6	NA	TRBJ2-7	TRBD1	CASNPDRGEGYEQYF	TGTGCCAGCAATCCCGACAGGGGAGAAGGGTACGAGCAGTACTTC
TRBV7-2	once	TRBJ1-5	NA	CASSLGGRQPQHF	TGTGCCAGCAGCTTAGGAGGGCGTCAGCCCCAGCATTTT
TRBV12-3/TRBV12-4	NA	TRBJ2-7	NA	CASQGRGEQYF	TGTGCCAGCCAAGGTAGGGGTGAGCAGTACTTC
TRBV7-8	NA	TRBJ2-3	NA	CASSFRRPPTDTQYF	TGTGCCAGCAGCTTCCGGCGGCCCCCCACAGATACGCAGTATTTT
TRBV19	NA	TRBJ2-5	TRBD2	CASSRGREAQETQYF	TGTGCCAGTAGTCGAGGGCGGGAGGCCCAAGAGACCCAGTACTTC
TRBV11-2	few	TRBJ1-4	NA	CASSLQRTATNEKLFF	TGTGCCAGCAGCCTACAACGGACAGCAACTAATGAAAAACTGTTTTTT
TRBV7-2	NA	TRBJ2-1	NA	CASGPRGYNEQFF	TGTGCCAGCGGACCACGGGGCTACAATGAGCAGTTCTTC
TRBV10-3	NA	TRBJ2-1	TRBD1	CAISEYKGTGAVNEQFF	TGTGCCATCAGTGAGTATAAAGGGACAGGGGCGGTGAATGAGCAGTTCTTC
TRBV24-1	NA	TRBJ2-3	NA	CATSGTMGYGTQYF	TGTGCCACCAGTGGTACCATGGGCTACGGTACGCAGTATTTT
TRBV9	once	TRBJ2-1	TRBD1	CASSVGQGAYEQFF	TGTGCCAGCAGCGTAGGACAGGGGGCCTATGAGCAGTTCTTC
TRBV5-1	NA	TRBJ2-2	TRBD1	CASSAQGRRGTGELFF	TGCGCCAGCAGCGCACAGGGGCGCCGAGGCACCGGGGAGCTGTTTTTT
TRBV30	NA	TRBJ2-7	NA	CAWSSAYEQYF	TGTGCCTGGAGTTCAGCCTACGAGCAGTACTTC